The clone carrying this T cell receptor beta chain is a singleton in its sample. Its antigen is unknown. Sequencing was at deep level. In the study's own analysis: ImmunoSEQ junction-only sequences lacked quality scores, so their filtering differed. The repertoire was sequenced with immunoSEQ multiplex PCR; TCRdb's copy has only in-frame clones and lacks some. V and J calls and clone size come straight from that table; D and trimming were deduced from the DNA. Found here are hundreds of thousands of clones, 95% to 97% of them singletons; the top ten hold 0.06%. The sample belongs to a study of shared clonotypes between healthy human individuals. Study-level results: Sequencing depth was expected to affect clonotype sharing among donors.

CDR3 size: 15 residues. Germline values: CDR1 MNHNS, CDR2 SASEGT. V was clipped by 6 bases and J by 5 bases, with 17 bases between them. Recent vaccinations or acute infections were absent in the healthy HIV-negative adult donors. Sequencing input: naive CD4+ T cells sorted from blood. As to subset: CD45RA+ positively selected. The V gene is TRBV6-1, the J gene TRBJ1-5; possibly TRBD1 for D (6 bases). The TCR originated in a woman in her twenties or thirties in good health. As DNA, the CDR3 is TGTGCCAGCAGGGAACCGGGACACCCGGATCAGCCCCAGCATTTT. This translates into CASREPGHPDQPQHF.